One and the same sample provided the 7 T cell receptor beta chains below, sequenced in a study of cytotoxic CD8 clonotypes in ibrutinib-treated CLL. Assay used: immunoSEQ multiplex PCR; TCRdb lists only in-frame clones, some missing. The repertoire holds 100,000 to 150,000 clones, with over 75% as singletons. The material sequenced was PBMCs, taken after 24 months of ibrutinib treatment. Every receptor here comes from a human donor with chronic lymphocytic leukemia.

The chain uses TRBV6-6 and TRBJ2-2; TRBD1 might be the D (6 bases). The CDR3 loop spans 15 amino acids. The V gene lost 10 bases and the J gene lost 4 bases, with 19 bases spanning the gap. In germline, CDR1 is MNHNY, CDR2 SVGAGI (reference sequence). Here the CDR3 DNA reads TGTGCCACCGGAGAGGCAGGGGTCGGCACCGGGGAGCTGTTTTTT. Its translation is CATGEAGVGTGELFF.

The chain couples TRBV5-1 to TRBJ1-3; the D gene is possibly TRBD1 (5 bases). The CDR3 contains 14 residues. V lost 0 bases to trimming and J lost 7 bases, with 11 bases between them. Germline values: CDR1 SGHRS, CDR2 YFSETQ. The CDR3 DNA is TGCGCCAGCAGCTTGGACGGGGGAAGGAACACCATATATTTT. It is translated as CASSLDGGRNTIYF.

The chain joins TRBV4-2 to TRBJ2-1, with 13 bases aligning to TRBD2. This CDR3 contains 15 residues. The V gene's germline CDR1 is LGHNA and CDR2 YNFKEQ. Trimming at V came to 5 bases and at J to 7 bases, leaving 5 bases not matched to a gene. For the CDR3, the DNA is TGTGCCAGCAGCGGACTAGCGGGAGTAGATAATGAGCAGTTCTTC. Its protein product is CASSGLAGVDNEQFF.

The V and J genes are TRBV30 and TRBJ1-6, with a possible D match to TRBD1 (6 bases). The CDR3 is 17 amino acids. The V end lost 0 bases, the J end lost 8 bases, and 20 bases lay between the germline ends. Germline V gives CDR1 GTSNPN, CDR2 SVGIG (reference sequence). CDR3 residues: CAWSVNFGGGGHSPLHF. In DNA form, the CDR3 reads TGTGCCTGGAGTGTAAATTTCGGCGGGGGCGGGCATTCACCCCTCCACTTT.

Within the sample, this clone is medium-sized. The genes are TRBV14 and TRBJ1-1; 7 positions match TRBD1. There are 15 residues in the CDR3. Germline loops: CDR1 SGHDN, CDR2 FVKESK. V was clipped by 4 bases and J by 6 bases; unmatched bases: 11. The DNA of the CDR3 is TGTGCCAGCAGCCGTAGGGACAGTGGAGCCGCTGAAGCTTTCTTT. Its translation: CASSRRDSGAAEAFF.

The gene calls are TRBV6-1 and TRBJ1-2, with a weak D call TRBD1 (6 bases). Between the trimmed V and J ends, which lost 6 bases and 8 bases, there was a span of 10 bases. CDR3 size: 11 residues. The germline CDR1 and CDR2 sequences are MNHNS and SASEGT. CDR3 amino acids: CASRGGGGYTF. Here the CDR3 DNA reads TGTGCCAGCAGGGGGGGCGGCGGCTACACCTTC.

The V call is TRBV5-1, the J call TRBJ2-1, with a weak D call TRBD1 (7 bases). V gave up 3 bases and J gave up 7 bases, with 14 bases separating them. Germline V lookup: CDR1 SGHRS, CDR2 YFSETQ. This CDR3 comprises 14 residues. CDR3 region: CASSSATGRNEQFF. DNA for the CDR3: TGCGCCAGCAGCTCCGCGACAGGGAGGAATGAGCAGTTCTTC.